These 30 T cell receptor beta chains originate from one sample sequenced in a study of blood T cell repertoires in COVID-19. The method was immunoSEQ multiplex PCR; TCRdb's version includes in-frame clones alone and lacks a portion of them. The sample shows approximately 290,000 clones, roughly 84% of them seen only once. Sequenced: peripheral blood. These receptors originate from a human donor with COVID-19, enrolled during active disease. The donor label of this sample is uncertain.

This chain links TRBV2 with TRBJ2-2, with D unresolved. Trimming pared 2 bases from V and 0 bases from J, leaving 7 bases between. Germline V gene sequence: CDR1 SNHLY, CDR2 FYNNEI. This CDR3 comprises 15 residues. CDR3 sequence: CASSELRTNTGELFF. The CDR3 coding sequence is TGTGCCAGCAGTGAACTCAGGACGAACACCGGGGAGCTGTTTTTT.

The chain employs TRBV5-1 and TRBJ2-5; TRBD1 matches 12 bases. There are 15 residues in the CDR3. V shed 5 bases and J 4 bases; nucleotides not matched to a gene: 6. The germline gives CDR1 SGHRS, CDR2 YFSETQ. In DNA, the CDR3 is TGCGCCAGCAGGGGGACGGGACAGGGGGCAGAGACCCAGTACTTC. Its protein product is CASRGTGQGAETQYF. Full variable domain (rest looked up from reference TRBV5-1 and TRBJ2-5): KAGVTQTPRYLIKTRGQQVTLSCSPISGHRSVSWYQQTPGQGLQFLFEYFSETQRNKGNFPGRFSGRQFSNSRSEMNVSTLELGDSALYLCASRGTGQGAETQYFGPGTRLLVL.

The table lists this clone with a few counts. This chain connects TRBV27 to TRBJ1-4; a possible D gene is TRBD1 (5 bases). V shed 4 bases and J shed 8 bases, with 20 bases lying between them. Germline CDR1 is MNHEY and CDR2 is SMNVEV (reference sequence). This CDR3 comprises 16 residues. The CDR3 loop is CASSSQGTPLVEKLFF. Written as DNA, the CDR3 is TGTGCCAGCAGTTCCCAGGGTACCCCTCTCGTAGAAAAACTGTTTTTT.

This clone was found a few times. The chain employs TRBV4-3 and TRBJ1-4; TRBD1 is a possible D gene (5 bases). Germline V gives CDR1 LGHNA, CDR2 YSLEER. The CDR3 spans 15 residues. V lost 2 bases to trimming and J lost 1 base, with 8 bases between them. For the CDR3, the DNA is TGCGCCAGCAGCCAACACGACAGAACTAATGAAAAACTGTTTTTT. This sequence encodes CASSQHDRTNEKLFF.

This clone was observed a handful of times. The gene calls are TRBV7-8 and TRBJ2-5; 9 nucleotides match TRBD2. CDR3 length: 18 residues. From germline, CDR1 is SGHVS and CDR2 FQNEAQ. Trimming cost V 0 bases and J 2 bases; bases outside gene matches: 10. CDR3 region: CASSLAVLAGLLQETQYF. CDR3 sequence (DNA): TGTGCCAGCAGCTTAGCGGTACTAGCGGGCCTCCTACAAGAGACCCAGTACTTC.

The V call is TRBV7-8, the J call TRBJ2-7; TRBD2 aligns across 9 bases. Germline V CDR1 and CDR2: SGHVS, FQNEAQ. The CDR3 totals 16 residues. Trimming at V came to 5 bases and at J to 0 bases, leaving 8 bases not matched to a gene. The CDR3 sequence is CASSRPRTSDSYEQYF. The CDR3 DNA reads as TGTGCCAGCAGCCGCCCCCGGACTAGCGACTCCTACGAGCAGTACTTC.

This clone was observed a handful of times. This chain uses TRBV6-5 with TRBJ2-7; 13 nucleotides agree with TRBD2. Germline assignment: CDR1 MNHEY and CDR2 SVGAGI. V was pared by 7 bases and J by 4 bases, with 4 bases of the junction left unmatched. The length of the CDR3 is 14 residues. CDR3 sequence: CASTRLAGGYEQYF. The CDR3 bases are TGTGCCAGCACCCGACTAGCGGGAGGTTACGAGCAGTACTTC.

This rearrangement joins TRBV5-6 to TRBJ1-2, with a possible D match to TRBD1 (6 bases). V was cut by 1 base and J by 0 bases, with 10 bases left in between. This CDR3 comprises 15 residues. Germline CDR1 SGHDT, CDR2 YYEEEE. The CDR3 loop is CASSLSGGSNYGYTF. CDR3 nucleotides: TGTGCCAGCAGCTTGTCGGGGGGCTCTAACTATGGCTACACCTTC.

The chain couples TRBV30 to TRBJ2-2, with 10 nucleotides matching TRBD2. The germline CDR1 and CDR2 sequences are GTSNPN and SVGIG (reference sequence). The CDR3 is made up of 16 amino acids. V lost 4 bases and J lost 4; bases outside the gene matches: 9. DNA of the CDR3: TGTGCCTGGACCAGGACTAGCGGATTTGGCACCGGGGAGCTGTTTTTT. It is translated as CAWTRTSGFGTGELFF.

The chain uses TRBV28 and TRBJ2-7; 9 nucleotides match TRBD1. V dropped 7 bases and J dropped 2; count of bases not matched to a gene: 3. This CDR3 spans 13 amino acids. Germline V gene data show CDR1 as MDHEN and CDR2 as SYDVKM. The CDR3 DNA is TGTGCCAGCAAGACAGGGGGGCCCTACGAGCAGTACTTC. It is translated as CASKTGGPYEQYF.

In its sample, this clone was seen a few times. The J gene is TRBJ2-7, the V gene TRBV27; D not resolved. CDR1 MNHEY and CDR2 SMNVEV come from the germline V gene (reference sequence). The CDR3 sequence is 11 residues long. V was cut by 3 bases and J by 4 bases, with 4 bases left in between. In DNA form, the CDR3 reads TGTGCCAGCAGTTTCGGGTACGAGCAGTACTTC. Protein: CASSFGYEQYF.

The CDR3 region has the DNA TGCGCCAGCAGCTTTCTAGGGGGCGTTAATGAAAAACTGTTTTTT. This encodes CASSFLGGVNEKLFF. V is TRBV5-1 and J is TRBJ1-4; 7 bases are a match to TRBD1. The CDR3 is 15 amino acids. Germline V lookup: CDR1 SGHRS, CDR2 YFSETQ. The trim removed 2 bases at V and 4 bases at J, leaving 5 bases unmatched.

The rearrangement links TRBV30 to TRBJ1-1; D may be TRBD1 (6 bases). CDR1 is GTSNPN, CDR2 SVGIG, per germline (reference sequence). The CDR3 is 13 residues long. V lost 5 bases and J 3 bases, leaving 13 bases between the germline ends. The CDR3 spells CAWSGQLYTEAFF. The DNA of the CDR3 is TGTGCCTGGTCTGGACAGCTCTACACTGAAGCTTTCTTT.

This clone was seen a handful of times. The chain carries TRBV5-1 and TRBJ1-2, with TRBD1 as a possible D gene (5 bases). The CDR3 consists of 16 residues. CDR1 SGHRS and CDR2 YFSETQ come from the germline V gene. Trimming left V 1 base short and J 5 bases short, with 18 bases between. The DNA for the CDR3 is TGCGCCAGCAGCTTGACCCCAACCGGTAGGGGTTATGGCTACACCTTC. Amino acids: CASSLTPTGRGYGYTF.

V gene TRBV28 combines with J gene TRBJ2-3, with 11 bases aligning to TRBD2. The CDR3 extends over 14 amino acids. V was clipped by 6 bases and J by 3 bases; unmatched bases: 2. In germline, CDR1 is MDHEN, CDR2 SYDVKM. CDR3: CASRPSGGTDTQYF. CDR3 DNA: TGTGCCAGCAGACCTAGCGGGGGGACAGATACGCAGTATTTT. The variable domain in full, with the rest retrieved from reference TRBV28 and TRBJ2-3, is DVKVTQSSRYLVKRTGEKVFLECVQDMDHENMFWYRQDPGLGLRLIYFSYDVKMKEKGDIPEGYSVSREKKERFSLILESASTNQTSMYLCASRPSGGTDTQYFGPGTRLTVL.

This chain joins TRBV28 and TRBJ1-1; 10 positions agree with TRBD1. The CDR3 is made up of 12 amino acids. Trimming removed 8 bases from V and 13 bases from J; junction bases left unmatched: 10. CDR1 and CDR2 (germline): MDHEN, SYDVKM. The CDR3 spells CASLRGTGVFFF. The CDR3 region has the DNA TGTGCCAGCCTTAGGGGGACAGGGGTTTTTTTCTTT.

J is TRBJ1-2 and V is TRBV3-1 (or the pseudogene TRBV3-2), with D tentatively TRBD1 (5 bases). In germline, CDR1 is LGHDT, CDR2 YNNKEL (reference sequence). Deletions cut 1 base from V and 1 base from J, with 19 bases between. This CDR3 is 18 amino acids long. CDR3 sequence (DNA): TGTGCCAGCAGCCAAGTGCGGGGGTACTCTGATATTAACTATGGCTACACCTTC. The encoded protein is CASSQVRGYSDINYGYTF.

V and J are TRBV19 and TRBJ1-1; no clear D. CDR3 size: 14 residues. V was trimmed by 7 bases and J by 4 bases, leaving 16 bases between them. Germline CDR1 and CDR2: LNHDA and SQIVND (reference sequence). The CDR3 DNA reads as TGTGCCAGTACTTTTGCCGAGGGATTCACTGAAGCTTTCTTT. Translating it yields CASTFAEGFTEAFF.

The CDR3 sequence is CASSSGLAGVDEQFF. CDR3 coding DNA: TGCGCCAGCAGCTCGGGACTAGCGGGAGTCGATGAGCAGTTCTTC. This chain connects TRBV5-1 to TRBJ2-1, with 14 positions matching TRBD2. V lost 3 bases to trimming and J lost 8 bases; unmatched junction nucleotides: 4. This CDR3 is 15 amino acids long. CDR1 is SGHRS, CDR2 YFSETQ, per germline.

The chain combines TRBV14 with TRBJ1-1; D may be TRBD1 (5 bases). The length of the CDR3 is 14 residues. Trimming shortened V by 4 bases and J by 4 bases, and 13 bases separated the two germline ends. Germline V gives CDR1 SGHDN, CDR2 FVKESK. CDR3 in amino acids: CASSPGGVVTEAFF. The CDR3 nucleotides are TGTGCCAGCAGCCCCGGAGGGGTCGTCACTGAAGCTTTCTTT.

The chain is built from TRBV7-9 and TRBJ1-1; D perhaps matches TRBD1 (6 bases). The germline gives CDR1 SEHNR, CDR2 FQNEAQ (reference sequence). This CDR3 region has 16 residues. V lost 3 bases and J 4 bases, leaving 18 bases between the germline ends. This CDR3 reads CASSLAIGVGATEAFF. DNA of the CDR3: TGTGCCAGCAGCTTGGCTATCGGGGTGGGGGCCACTGAAGCTTTCTTT.

J is TRBJ2-4 and V is TRBV4-1; tentative D call: TRBD1 (5 bases). CDR1 and CDR2 (germline): MGHRA, YSYEKL. The V gene lost 0 bases and the J gene lost 11 bases, with 14 bases spanning the gap. CDR3 size: 14 residues. The CDR3 loop is CASSQEQGWIVQYF. DNA of the CDR3: TGCGCCAGCAGCCAAGAGCAGGGTTGGATCGTTCAGTACTTC.

V gene TRBV5-4 combines with J gene TRBJ1-2; 9 bases line up with TRBD1. CDR3 length: 19 residues. V dropped 0 bases and J dropped 3; count of bases not matched to a gene: 15. Germline V CDR1 and CDR2: SGHNT, YYREEE (reference sequence). The CDR3 region is CASSLASGRDRDGHYGYTF. The CDR3 bases are TGTGCCAGCAGCTTGGCCTCCGGTCGGGACAGGGATGGTCACTATGGCTACACCTTC.

The V call is TRBV19, the J call TRBJ2-1; 9 nucleotides line up with TRBD2. V lost 1 base, J lost 7 bases, and 8 bases stayed unmatched. From germline, CDR1 is LNHDA and CDR2 SQIVND (reference sequence). This CDR3 contains 16 residues. CDR3 nucleotide sequence: TGTGCCAGTAGTATAGCCCAGCTAGCGGGACGGAATGAGCAGTTCTTC. It specifies CASSIAQLAGRNEQFF.

In its sample, this clone was seen once. The J gene is TRBJ1-1, the V gene TRBV19; D not resolved. CDR3 size: 11 residues. Germline-derived CDR1 and CDR2 are LNHDA and SQIVND (reference sequence). The V end lost 6 bases, the J end lost 9 bases, and 11 bases lay between the germline ends. Written as DNA, the CDR3 is TGTGCCAGTAGATGGTCAGAAAAAGCTTTCTTT. This sequence encodes CASRWSEKAFF.

Regarding this clone: Distinct nucleotide sequences in the sample also encode this CDR3. The genes are TRBV9 and TRBJ2-1, with a tentative D call TRBD2 (6 bases). This CDR3 contains 15 residues. V lost 0 bases and J 0 bases, leaving 7 bases between the germline ends. The V gene's germline CDR1 is SGDLS and CDR2 YYNGEE. CDR3 protein: CASSVVGGSYNEQFF. The CDR3 DNA reads TGTGCCAGCAGCGTAGTGGGGGGCTCCTACAATGAGCAGTTCTTC.

The chain combines TRBV11-3 with TRBJ2-2; a weak D match, TRBD1 (6 bases). The length of the CDR3 is 18 residues. Germline values: CDR1 SGHNT, CDR2 YENEEA. The V end was cut by 5 bases, the J end by 3 bases, with 22 bases between. The CDR3 DNA sequence: TGTGCCAGCAGCCCAGGGGCCATTGCCGGGTTCCACACCGGGGAGCTGTTTTTT. Translating it yields CASSPGAIAGFHTGELFF.

The gene calls are TRBV27 and TRBJ2-7; 13 bases align to TRBD2. The CDR3 is 15 amino acids. Trimming took 4 bases from V and 6 from J; bases not matched to a gene: 6. The V gene's germline CDR1 is MNHEY and CDR2 SMNVEV (reference sequence). In nucleotides, the CDR3 is TGTGCCAGCAGTTCGGAGGGACTAGCGGGAACCGAGCAGTACTTC. Translated, it gives CASSSEGLAGTEQYF.

This clone was observed once. The chain uses TRBV12-1 and TRBJ2-1; the table assigns TRBD2, which was not confirmed against the DNA. TRBV12-1 is a documented pseudogene. This CDR3 comprises 16 residues. The CDR3 DNA is TGTGCCAGCAGGCGATTAGCGGGAGGGCTTAACGGGGAGCAGTTCTTC. Translated, it gives CASRRLAGGLNGEQFF.

The CDR3 spells CASSDRGNGEQYF. As DNA, the CDR3 is TGTGCCAGTAGCGACAGGGGAAATGGCGAGCAGTACTTC. This chain joins TRBV19 and TRBJ2-7; 8 bases map to TRBD1. CDR1 is LNHDA and CDR2 is SQIVND in the germline V gene (reference sequence). The V and J ends lost 6 bases and 6 bases, in that order; junction bases with no gene match: 7. The CDR3 runs to 13 residues.